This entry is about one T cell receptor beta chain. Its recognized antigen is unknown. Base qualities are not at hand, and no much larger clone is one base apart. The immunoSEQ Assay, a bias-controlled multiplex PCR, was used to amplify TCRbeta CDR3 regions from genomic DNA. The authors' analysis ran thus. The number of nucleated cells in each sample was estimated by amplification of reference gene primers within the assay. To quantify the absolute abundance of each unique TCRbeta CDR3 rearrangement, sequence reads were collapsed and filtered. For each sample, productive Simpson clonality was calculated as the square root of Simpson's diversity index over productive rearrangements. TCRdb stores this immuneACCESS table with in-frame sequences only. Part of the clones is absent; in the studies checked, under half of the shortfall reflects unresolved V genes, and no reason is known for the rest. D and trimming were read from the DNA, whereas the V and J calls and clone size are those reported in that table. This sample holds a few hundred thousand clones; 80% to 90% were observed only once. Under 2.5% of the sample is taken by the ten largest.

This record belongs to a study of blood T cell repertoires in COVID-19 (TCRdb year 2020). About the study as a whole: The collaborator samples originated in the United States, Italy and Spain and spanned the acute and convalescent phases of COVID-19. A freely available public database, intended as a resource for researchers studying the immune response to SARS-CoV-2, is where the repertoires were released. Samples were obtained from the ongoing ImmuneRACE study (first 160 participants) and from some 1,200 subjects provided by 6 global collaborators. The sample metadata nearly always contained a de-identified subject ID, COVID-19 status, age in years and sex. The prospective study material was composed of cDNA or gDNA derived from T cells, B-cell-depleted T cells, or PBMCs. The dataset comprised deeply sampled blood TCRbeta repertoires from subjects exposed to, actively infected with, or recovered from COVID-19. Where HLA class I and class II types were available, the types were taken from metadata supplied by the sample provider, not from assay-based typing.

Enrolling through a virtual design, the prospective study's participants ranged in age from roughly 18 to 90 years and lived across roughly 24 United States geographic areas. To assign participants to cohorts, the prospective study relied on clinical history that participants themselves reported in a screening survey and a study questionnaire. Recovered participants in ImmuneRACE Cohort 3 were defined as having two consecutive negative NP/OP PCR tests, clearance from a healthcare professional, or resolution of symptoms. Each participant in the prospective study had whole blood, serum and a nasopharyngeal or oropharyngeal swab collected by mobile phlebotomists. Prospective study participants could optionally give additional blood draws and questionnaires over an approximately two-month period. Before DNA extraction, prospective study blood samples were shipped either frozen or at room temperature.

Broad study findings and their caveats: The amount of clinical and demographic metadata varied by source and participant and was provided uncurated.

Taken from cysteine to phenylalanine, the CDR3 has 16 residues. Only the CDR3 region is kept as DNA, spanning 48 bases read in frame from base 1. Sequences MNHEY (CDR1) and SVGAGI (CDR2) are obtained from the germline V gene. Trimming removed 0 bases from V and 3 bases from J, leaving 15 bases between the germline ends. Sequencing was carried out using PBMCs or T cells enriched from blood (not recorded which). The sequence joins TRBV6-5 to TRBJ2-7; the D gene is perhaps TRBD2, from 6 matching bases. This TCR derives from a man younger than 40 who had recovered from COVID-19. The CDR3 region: CASSYSGGTDYYEQYF. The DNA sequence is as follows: TGTGCCAGCAGTTACTCGGGCGGGACGGATTACTACGAGCAGTACTTC.